The 3 T cell receptor beta chains in this list originate from one sample, sequenced in a study of T cells in localized non-small cell lung cancer (dated by TCRdb to about 2020). To prepare the library, the immunoSEQ multiplex PCR assay was applied. TCRdb carries this immuneACCESS record with in-frame sequences only. Its versions omit some clonotypes, under half of them owing to an unresolved V gene in the studies checked, with the rest unexplained. A total of 26,000 or so clones appear in this sample, about 88% of them only once. 11% to 15% of the sample lies in the top ten. Sequencing used peripheral blood, obtained before any cancer treatment. All receptors come from a female donor of 60 years or more with stage II squamous cell lung carcinoma.

The CDR3: CAWSPHGNTIYF. CDR3 coding DNA: TGTGCCTGGAGTCCCCATGGGAACACCATATATTTT. The V call is TRBV30, the J call TRBJ1-3; D gene unclear. CDR1 is GTSNPN, CDR2 SVGIG, per germline (reference sequence). The ends were cut back, 2 bases at V and 7 bases at J, with 9 bases in the middle. The CDR3 has 12 amino acids.

For the CDR3, the DNA is TGTGCCAGCAGCAATGGTGGTGAAGCTTTCTTT. It yields the protein CASSNGGEAFF. The chain combines TRBV2 with TRBJ1-1; D ambiguous. V lost 6 bases and J 7 bases, leaving 9 bases between the germline ends. This CDR3 is 11 amino acids long. Germline V gene lookup returns CDR1 SNHLY and CDR2 FYNNEI.

The rearrangement uses TRBV7-8 and TRBJ2-5; the D is unclear. Trimming removed 5 bases from V and 1 base from J, with 8 bases in between. There are 13 residues in the CDR3. Germline lookup yields CDR1 SGHVS and CDR2 FQNEAQ. The CDR3 DNA is TGTGCCAGCAGCCGTCAGATCCAAGAGACCCAGTACTTC. Its translation is CASSRQIQETQYF.